This TCR beta chain was captured by sequencing in a study of metastatic and nonmetastatic thyroid tumors (TCRdb year 2020). In terms of the full investigation: For patients with malignant and with benign thyroid disease, the researchers compared repertoires between peripheral blood samples and tumor or nodule tissue samples.

No patient had received any treatment before thyroid surgery. The study retrospectively analysed patient clinical samples collected from the early 2010s to the late 2010s using T-cell receptor beta sequencing. The full study reports these points: TCR beta diversity was reported as significantly higher in malignant tumors than in benign nodules, in both blood and tumor samples.

Library method: PCR. The sample was run on an Illumina HiSeq 4000. High-throughput sequencing was used to profile the TCR beta-chain CDR3 region of each patient. In the paper's pipeline: A classifier to discriminate distant-metastatic papillary thyroid cancer patients was built from CDR3 differences across clinicopathological groups. To measure repertoire diversity the researchers used the Shannon index, while the Morisita-Horn index served to gauge how similar the tumor and blood repertoires were. TCRdb reanalyzed the raw reads on its own, using fastp at Q25 for trimming and MiXCR for clone calling, and kept in-frame beta chains. These V and J calls originate from TCRdb's pipeline instead of the authors' own analysis. The sample table shows about 6,100 clones, and 33% are seen once. Jointly, the top ten make up about 37% of the sample. This clone occurred a few times. Its antigen remains undetermined. No qualities accompany the bases; no much larger clone lies one base away.

The receptor was derived from a male donor with papillary thyroid cancer or a benign thyroid nodule (not recorded which). Some clones in this sample may be carry-over from other donors' samples. The specimen sequenced was adjacent normal tissue.

The DNA sequence is TGCAGCGCGGACGTGGTCTACGAGCAGTACTTC. It translates to CSADVVYEQYF. This sequence uses TRBV29-1 and TRBJ2-7; the D gene cannot be named for sure. Deletion took 7 bases off V and 3 bases off J, with a span of 10 bases between the germline ends. The germline V gene encodes CDR1 SQVTM and CDR2 ANQGSEA. The cysteine opens and the phenylalanine closes a CDR3 of 11 amino acids. Kept here is only the CDR3 DNA, which spans 33 bases and is read in frame from base 1.